The 31 T cell receptor beta chains listed next were all sequenced from one sample in a study of control samples from healthy donors and cancer patients. Sequenced by immunoSEQ multiplex PCR; TCRdb stores in-frame clones only, minus some. The data hold some 150,000 clones, with 91% observed a single time. Sequenced input: blood. The receptors originated from a man younger than 30 in good health.

The rearrangement links TRBV3-1 (or the pseudogene TRBV3-2) to TRBJ1-5; D possibly corresponds to TRBD1 (5 bases). CDR1 and CDR2 from the germline V gene are LGHDT and YNNKEL (reference sequence). V was pared by 6 bases and J by 7 bases, with 16 bases between. This CDR3 is 14 amino acids long. The CDR3, as DNA: TGTGCCAGCAGACCGTCCGGGGGAGAGCAGCCCCAGCATTTT. The encoded protein is CASRPSGGEQPQHF.

The sample holds one count of this clone. This chain uses TRBV7-3 with TRBJ2-6, with no clear D. The CDR3 has 15 amino acids. Germline values: CDR1 SGHTA, CDR2 FQGTGA. With 2 bases removed from V and 0 bases from J, the gap between germline ends came to 5 bases. CDR3 nucleotides: TGTGCCAGCAGCTTAGGTCTCTCTGGGGCCAACGTCCTGACTTTC. The encoded protein is CASSLGLSGANVLTF.

This clone was detected only a few times. The CDR3 bases are TGTGCCTGGAGTGTCACCCTGAGGACTGAAGCTTTCTTT. It translates to CAWSVTLRTEAFF. The chain has TRBV30 and TRBJ1-1; D not certain. The CDR3 length is 13 residues. V dropped 0 bases and J dropped 5 bases, with 10 bases sitting between them. CDR1 is GTSNPN, CDR2 SVGIG, per germline (reference sequence). The variable domain in full, completed from reference TRBV30 and TRBJ1-1, reads SQTIHQWPATLVQPVGSPLSLECTVEGTSNPNLYWYRQAAGRGLQLLFYSVGIGQISSEVPQNLSASRPQDRQFILSSKKLLLSDSGFYLCAWSVTLRTEAFFGQGTRLTVV.

V gene TRBV12-3 or TRBV12-4 combines with J gene TRBJ2-3, with D unresolved. V dropped 3 bases and J dropped 0 bases, with 4 bases sitting between them. The CDR3 sequence is 13 residues long. CDR3 loop: CASSFSSTDTQYF. CDR3 DNA sequence: TGTGCCAGCAGTTTTTCTAGCACAGATACGCAGTATTTT.

Concerning this clone itself: Distinct nucleotide sequences in the sample also encode this CDR3. The chain couples TRBV11-1 to TRBJ2-3; D is unclear. The V end was cut by 3 bases, the J end by 5 bases, with 3 bases between. CDR1 and CDR2 (germline): SGHAT, FQDESV (reference sequence). The CDR3 spans 11 residues. The CDR3 loop is CASSFGDTQYF. The DNA of the CDR3 is TGTGCCAGCAGCTTCGGAGATACGCAGTATTTT.

The V call is TRBV5-1, the J call TRBJ1-6; possible D gene TRBD1, 5 bases. CDR1 and CDR2 from the germline V gene are SGHRS and YFSETQ. The V end lost 4 bases, the J end lost 5 bases, and 13 bases lay between the germline ends. This CDR3 is 15 amino acids long. The CDR3 DNA reads TGCGCCAGCAGCGTAGGGGCCGCGAATAATTCACCCCTCCACTTT. Translating gives CASSVGAANNSPLHF. The full variable domain, in which reference TRBV5-1 and TRBJ1-6 provide the parts outside the CDR3, is KAGVTQTPRYLIKTRGQQVTLSCSPISGHRSVSWYQQTPGQGLQFLFEYFSETQRNKGNFPGRFSGRQFSNSRSEMNVSTLELGDSALYLCASSVGAANNSPLHFGNGTRLTVT.

The chain employs TRBV15 and TRBJ1-5; possible D gene TRBD1, 5 bases. Germline-derived CDR1 and CDR2 are LNHNV and YYDKDF (reference sequence). CDR3 length equals 15 residues. V lost 0 bases to trimming and J lost 5 bases, with 11 bases between them. The CDR3 spells CATSREGQGHQPQHF. CDR3 coding DNA: TGTGCCACCAGCAGAGAGGGGCAGGGTCATCAGCCCCAGCATTTT.

The V and J genes are TRBV6-4 and TRBJ2-5; D is tentatively TRBD1 or TRBD2 (6 bases each). The CDR3 contains 18 residues. The germline V gene encodes CDR1 MRHNA and CDR2 SNTAGT. Trimming removed 4 bases at V and 3 bases at J, with 24 bases between. The CDR3 sequence: CASSVVGGPTRWEETQYF. CDR3 in DNA: TGTGCCAGCAGTGTAGTGGGGGGCCCCACCCGGTGGGAAGAGACCCAGTACTTC.

The count of this clone is one. This rearrangement joins TRBV3-1 (or the pseudogene TRBV3-2) to TRBJ1-4, with D possibly being TRBD1 (6 bases). Germline values: CDR1 LGHDT, CDR2 YNNKEL (reference sequence). Trimming stripped 0 bases from V and 10 bases from J, with 24 bases between. The CDR3 length is 18 residues. The CDR3 spells CASSQEGANRGTPGKLFF. CDR3 DNA sequence: TGTGCCAGCAGCCAAGAAGGGGCGAACCGAGGGACACCGGGAAAACTGTTTTTT.

This clone was observed once. The chain joins TRBV12-3 or TRBV12-4 to TRBJ2-5, with D tentatively TRBD2 (6 bases). Trimming took off 5 bases at V and 6 bases at J, with 13 bases between the two ends. The CDR3 runs 13 residues. The CDR3 DNA sequence: TGTGCCAGCAGTCGCGGAGGGGTGCAGACCCAGTACTTC. Its translation is CASSRGGVQTQYF.

The chain is built from TRBV6-5 and TRBJ1-5; the match to TRBD1 covers 7 bases. Looked up from germline, CDR1 is MNHEY and CDR2 is SVGAGI. The CDR3 sequence is 15 residues long. Losses at the gene ends were 6 bases for V and 0 bases for J; bases not matched to a gene: 5. CDR3 coding DNA: TGTGCCAGCAGCCGACAGGGAGATAGCAATCAGCCCCAGCATTTT. Translated: CASSRQGDSNQPQHF.

With regard to this clone: The same CDR3 arises from other DNA sequences in this sample as well. The genes are TRBV3-1 (or the pseudogene TRBV3-2) and TRBJ2-5; D unclear. CDR3 length: 11 amino acids. V was cut by 1 base and J by 5 bases, with 2 bases left in between. CDR1 is LGHDT and CDR2 is YNNKEL in the germline V gene (reference sequence). The CDR3: CASSQGETQYF. The DNA of the CDR3 is TGTGCCAGCAGCCAAGGGGAGACCCAGTACTTC.

The chain uses TRBV3-1 (or the pseudogene TRBV3-2) and TRBJ1-2; D is unclear. Germline V gene sequence: CDR1 LGHDT, CDR2 YNNKEL (reference sequence). The CDR3 consists of 15 residues. The germline V and J ends were trimmed by 5 bases and 0 bases, with 13 bases remaining between them. DNA for the CDR3: TGTGCCAGCAGCACCTCGACTGATGCTAACTATGGCTACACCTTC. Its protein product is CASSTSTDANYGYTF.

V is TRBV7-3 and J is TRBJ2-3; 12 bases are shared with TRBD2. J was trimmed by 6 bases and V by 5 bases; bases with no gene match: 9. Germline CDR1 and CDR2: SGHTA and FQGTGA. The CDR3 totals 16 residues. CDR3 loop: CASSLFLAGGPDTQYF. In nucleotides, the CDR3 is TGTGCCAGCAGCCTCTTTCTAGCGGGGGGGCCTGATACGCAGTATTTT.

The chain uses TRBV5-1 and TRBJ2-4, with no clear D. Germline CDR1 SGHRS, CDR2 YFSETQ. V shed 0 bases and J shed 8 bases, with 12 bases lying between them. This CDR3 contains 14 residues. In DNA, the CDR3 is TGCGCCAGCAGCTTGGCCGGGCTGTGGGACATTCAGTACTTC. It specifies CASSLAGLWDIQYF.

The chain combines TRBV6-2 or TRBV6-3 with TRBJ1-1; D is uncertain. Trimming took off 1 base at V and 4 bases at J, with 13 bases between the two ends. The CDR3 sequence is 15 residues long. Germline loops: CDR1 MNHEY, CDR2 SVGEGT. This CDR3 reads CASSYWKGRSTEAFF. The CDR3 DNA sequence: TGTGCCAGCAGTTACTGGAAGGGAAGGAGCACTGAAGCTTTCTTT.

The V and J genes are TRBV3-1 (or the pseudogene TRBV3-2) and TRBJ2-7, with unresolved D. Trimming left V 5 bases short and J 0 bases short, with 2 bases between. Per germline, CDR1 LGHDT and CDR2 YNNKEL (reference sequence). The length of the CDR3 is 11 residues. For the CDR3, the DNA is TGTGCCAGCAGCTCCTCCTACGAGCAGTACTTC. This encodes CASSSSYEQYF.

V is TRBV19 and J is TRBJ2-7; D is unclear. CDR1 is LNHDA and CDR2 is SQIVND in the germline V gene (reference sequence). The CDR3 is 18 amino acids. Trimming took off 0 bases at V and 3 bases at J, with 21 bases between the two ends. The CDR3 region has the DNA TGTGCCAGTAGTATAGATAATAGGTCTCCTTCTCCCCTCTACGAGCAGTACTTC. It yields the protein CASSIDNRSPSPLYEQYF.

The chain couples TRBV28 to TRBJ2-3; D remains ambiguous. The CDR3 has 13 residues. Germline CDR1 MDHEN, CDR2 SYDVKM. Trimming cost V 3 bases and J 4 bases, with 8 bases left between them. The CDR3 DNA follows: TGTGCCAGCAGTTTGTTCCTTTCAGATACGCAGTATTTT. Protein: CASSLFLSDTQYF. Complete variable domain (other parts from reference TRBV28 and TRBJ2-3): DVKVTQSSRYLVKRTGEKVFLECVQDMDHENMFWYRQDPGLGLRLIYFSYDVKMKEKGDIPEGYSVSREKKERFSLILESASTNQTSMYLCASSLFLSDTQYFGPGTRLTVL.

This clone has only one observation. The V call is TRBV5-5, the J call TRBJ1-5; D remains unclear. The CDR3 contains 15 residues. CDR1 and CDR2 (germline): SGHKS, YYEKEE (reference sequence). The germline V and J ends were trimmed by 0 bases and 9 bases, with 16 bases remaining between them. CDR3 region: CASSLDSGFGRPQHF. The DNA of the CDR3 is TGTGCCAGCAGCTTGGACAGTGGCTTTGGGAGGCCCCAGCATTTT.

The chain recombines TRBV19 with TRBJ1-5; no firm D call. Germline V lookup: CDR1 LNHDA, CDR2 SQIVND (reference sequence). V shed 4 bases and J shed 4 bases, with 14 bases lying between them. This CDR3 has 15 amino acids. This chain's CDR3 is CASSNSGSENQPQHF. The CDR3 DNA reads TGTGCCAGTAGTAACTCCGGGTCGGAAAATCAGCCCCAGCATTTT.

The V call is TRBV7-2, the J call TRBJ1-6; the D gene is possibly TRBD1 (5 bases). Germline values: CDR1 SGHTA, CDR2 FQGNSA. The CDR3 sequence is 15 residues long. Trimming removed 3 bases at V and 5 bases at J, with 11 bases between. The CDR3 protein is CASSFAGTDNSPLHF. DNA for the CDR3: TGTGCCAGCAGCTTCGCCGGGACGGATAATTCACCCCTCCACTTT.

The DNA for the CDR3 is TGTGCCAGTAGTGTTCTCCGGGACAGCTCCTACGAGCAGTACTTC. Encoded protein: CASSVLRDSSYEQYF. V and J are TRBV19 and TRBJ2-7, with 7 bases that match TRBD1. Losses at the gene ends were 5 bases for V and 0 bases for J; bases not matched to a gene: 7. CDR1 and CDR2 (germline): LNHDA, SQIVND (reference sequence). The CDR3 runs 15 residues.

The genes are TRBV29-1 and TRBJ2-5; D ambiguous. CDR1 is SQVTM, CDR2 ANQGSEA, per germline. Between the trimmed V and J ends, which lost 4 bases and 4 bases, there was a span of 7 bases. This CDR3 is built from 11 residues. Here the CDR3 DNA reads TGCAGCGTTGTAAGGGCAGAGACCCAGTACTTC. This encodes CSVVRAETQYF.

CDR3 sequence reads: CASSWDRNMNTEAFF. CDR3 sequence (DNA): TGTGCCAGCAGCTGGGACAGGAACATGAACACTGAAGCTTTCTTT. The chain joins TRBV7-2 to TRBJ1-1; TRBD1 agrees at 8 bases. This CDR3 contains 15 residues. The germline V gene has CDR1 SGHTA and CDR2 FQGNSA. V shed 4 bases and J 0 bases; nucleotides not matched to a gene: 4. The full variable domain, with the rest looked up from reference TRBV7-2 and TRBJ1-1, is GAGVSQSPSNKVTEKGKDVELRCDPISGHTALYWYRQSLGQGLEFLIYFQGNSAPDKSGLPSDRFSAERTGGSVSTLTIQRTQQEDSAVYLCASSWDRNMNTEAFFGQGTRLTVV.

This chain uses TRBV12-3 or TRBV12-4 with TRBJ2-7, with unresolved D. Trimming removed 2 bases at V and 7 bases at J, with 9 bases between. The CDR3 loop spans 12 amino acids. CDR3 in amino acids: CASSLSFSEQYF. The CDR3 DNA reads TGTGCCAGCAGTTTATCTTTTAGTGAGCAGTACTTC.

This chain links TRBV4-1 with TRBJ2-1; 9 bases agree with TRBD1. V shed 0 bases, J shed 9 bases, and the junction held 6 bases outside the gene matches. CDR1 and CDR2 from the germline V gene are MGHRA and YSYEKL. The CDR3 covers 15 residues. The CDR3 DNA is TGCGCCAGCAGCCAAGATGGGACAGGGTCGGGTGAGCAGTTCTTC. Translating gives CASSQDGTGSGEQFF.

The genes are TRBV2 and TRBJ1-2; 7 positions agree with TRBD1. V lost 6 bases and J lost 5; bases outside the gene matches: 9. Germline assignment: CDR1 SNHLY and CDR2 FYNNEI. CDR3 size: 14 residues. CDR3: CASSERTGKYGYTF. CDR3 sequence (DNA): TGTGCCAGCAGCGAACGGACAGGAAAGTATGGCTACACCTTC.

The J gene is TRBJ2-2, the V gene TRBV19; D possibly corresponds to TRBD1 (6 bases). This CDR3 is built from 17 residues. The germline gives CDR1 LNHDA, CDR2 SQIVND (reference sequence). V dropped 5 bases and J dropped 5 bases, with 21 bases sitting between them. CDR3: CASSLYMGQTLTGELFF. CDR3 bases: TGTGCCAGTAGTCTTTATATGGGACAAACTTTAACCGGGGAGCTGTTTTTT.

V is TRBV2 and J is TRBJ2-5; perhaps TRBD2 as D (6 bases). The CDR3 totals 12 residues. Trimming left V 5 bases short and J 5 bases short, with 9 bases between. Per germline, CDR1 SNHLY and CDR2 FYNNEI. CDR3 sequence (DNA): TGTGCCAGCAGTTGGGAGGTGGAGACCCAGTACTTC. Translation: CASSWEVETQYF.

The J gene is TRBJ1-6, the V gene TRBV11-1; D gene uncertain. The CDR3 runs to 14 residues. Germline loops: CDR1 SGHAT, CDR2 FQDESV (reference sequence). V dropped 2 bases and J dropped 8 bases, with 10 bases sitting between them. CDR3 DNA: TGTGCCAGCAGCTTACACGGCAGAGATTCACCCCTCCACTTT. Translated, it gives CASSLHGRDSPLHF.